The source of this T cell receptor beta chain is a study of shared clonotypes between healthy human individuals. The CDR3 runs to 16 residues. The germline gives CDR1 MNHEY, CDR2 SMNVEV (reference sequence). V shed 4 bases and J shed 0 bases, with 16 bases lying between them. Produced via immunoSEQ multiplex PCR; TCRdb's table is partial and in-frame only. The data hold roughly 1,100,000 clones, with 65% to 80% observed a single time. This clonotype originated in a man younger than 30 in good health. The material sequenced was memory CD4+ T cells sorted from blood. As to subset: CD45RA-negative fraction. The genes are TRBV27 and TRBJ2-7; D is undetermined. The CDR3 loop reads CASSSQGSPSSYEQYF. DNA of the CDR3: TGTGCCAGCAGTTCCCAAGGCTCGCCCAGCTCCTACGAGCAGTACTTC.